This TCR beta chain stems from a study of cytomegalovirus exposure and HLA in healthy donors. This CDR3 has 20 residues. Trimming stripped 0 bases from V and 0 bases from J, with 18 bases between. Germline-derived CDR1 and CDR2 are MNHNS and SASEGT. Researchers ran the PCR with 60 Vbeta and 13 Jbeta primers. Assay used: immunoSEQ multiplex PCR; TCRdb lists only in-frame clones, some missing. In the table there are some 240,000 clones, around 80% of which are singletons. The J gene is TRBJ2-6, the V gene TRBV6-1; D is unclear. Input material: PBMCs. The sequence derives from a male donor in good health and CMV-seronegative. Written as DNA, the CDR3 is TGTGCCAGCAGTGAAGCGGTATTAACTCCAGGTCTCTCTGGGGCCAACGTCCTGACTTTC. Translated: CASSEAVLTPGLSGANVLTF.